A selection of T cell receptor beta chains follows, all from one sample in a study of T-cell memory formation after mild COVID-19. One entry per CDR3 protein, called by TCRdb with MiXCR from the 5' RACE reads. The sample holds 350,000 to 450,000 distinct CDR3 sequences; around 20% are singletons and the top ten take approximately 8.4%. What was sequenced was PBMCs or a T cell subset sorted from them (not recorded which). These receptors all come from an adult woman who had mild COVID-19 (a few samples of this study predate the infection). Cell type and time point are not known. The CDR3 runs from the conserved cysteine through the conserved F or W. A D gene is named only where the DNA matches it firmly. The size entry is marked missing in some rows and otherwise reads once, few, many or a size class.

cdr3_aa: CASSQVQGGQFF
cdr3_nt: TGTGCCAGCAGCCAAGTACAGGGTGGGCAGTTCTTC
d_call: -
v_call: TRBV14
j_call: TRBJ2-1
clone_size: many

cdr3_aa: CASSSRAAPNYGYTF
cdr3_nt: TGTGCCAGCAGCTCACGGGCCGCGCCTAACTATGGCTACACCTTC
d_call: -
v_call: TRBV3-1
j_call: TRBJ1-2
clone_size: -

cdr3_aa: CASSLQASTDTQYF
cdr3_nt: TGTGCCAGCAGCTTACAGGCCAGCACAGATACGCAGTATTTT
d_call: -
v_call: TRBV7-2
j_call: TRBJ2-3
clone_size: many

cdr3_aa: CASSWASSGSHNEQFF
cdr3_nt: TGTGCCAGCAGTTGGGCTTCTAGCGGGAGTCACAATGAGCAGTTCTTC
d_call: TRBD2
v_call: TRBV27
j_call: TRBJ2-1
clone_size: few

cdr3_aa: CASSLNLGVQYF
cdr3_nt: TGTGCCAGCAGCCTCAACCTCGGGGTGCAGTACTTC
d_call: -
v_call: TRBV3-1
j_call: TRBJ2-7
clone_size: -

cdr3_aa: CASSLTDNNEQFF
cdr3_nt: TGTGCCAGCAGCTTAACGGATAACAATGAGCAGTTCTTC
d_call: -
v_call: TRBV7-9
j_call: TRBJ2-1
clone_size: -

cdr3_aa: CASSHPSGGCTGELFF
cdr3_nt: TGTGCCAGCAGTCACCCCTCGGGGGGGTGCACCGGGGAGCTGTTTTTT
d_call: TRBD2
v_call: TRBV12-3/TRBV12-4
j_call: TRBJ2-2
clone_size: few

cdr3_aa: CASRTGWGYEQYF
cdr3_nt: TGTGCCAGCAGGACCGGATGGGGCTACGAGCAGTACTTC
d_call: -
v_call: TRBV6-2/TRBV6-3
j_call: TRBJ2-7
clone_size: -

cdr3_aa: CAISGTGTGELFF
cdr3_nt: TGTGCCATCAGTGGGACGGGAACCGGGGAGCTGTTTTTT
d_call: -
v_call: TRBV10-3
j_call: TRBJ2-2
clone_size: few

cdr3_aa: CASSQVGKRSGYTF
cdr3_nt: TGCGCCAGCAGCCAAGTCGGTAAAAGGTCAGGCTACACCTTC
d_call: -
v_call: TRBV4-1
j_call: TRBJ1-2
clone_size: -